By frequency in the sample, the clone carrying this TCR beta chain is medium-sized (0.01 to 0.1%). Its antigen is undetermined. These data belong to a study of metastatic and nonmetastatic thyroid tumors. Study-wide background: Across blood and tumor or nodule tissue, repertoires from malignant and benign thyroid patients were compared with one another. General study results and limits: It was reportedly found that TCR beta diversity was significantly higher in malignant thyroid tumors than in benign nodules, a difference seen in both blood and tumor samples.

No patient received treatment before thyroid surgery. This CDR3 has 16 amino acids. The germline V gene has CDR1 PRHDT and CDR2 FYEKMQ (reference sequence). V lost 0 bases to trimming and J lost 4 bases; unmatched junction nucleotides: 5. As handled by the study authors: CDR3 differences across clinicopathological groups were used to build a distant-metastasis classifier for papillary thyroid cancer. TCRdb reanalyzed the PCR reads with MiXCR. The V and J calls come from TCRdb's annotation, not from the publication. The table has under 5,000 clones, about 31% seen once. The sequence was collected from a female donor with papillary thyroid cancer or a benign thyroid nodule (not recorded which). Some clones in this sample may be carry-over from other donors' samples. Sequenced sample: adjacent normal tissue. V is TRBV13 and J is TRBJ2-3; 9 bases agree with TRBD1. This CDR3 is CASSLGHRGPADTQYF. The CDR3 DNA sequence: TGTGCCAGCAGCTTAGGTCACAGGGGGCCCGCAGATACGCAGTATTTT.